The rows below give T cell receptor beta chains drawn from one sample of a study of shared clonotypes between healthy human individuals. The assay was immunoSEQ multiplex PCR, and TCRdb's table has in-frame clones only and misses some. The profile shows around 640,000 clones, 90% to 97% of them singletons. Sequenced input: naive CD8+ T cells sorted from blood. The receptors originated from a woman under 40 in good health. Each CDR3 is given with its conserved first and last residue. The D gene is left open where the match is weak. Size is stated for part of the rows, as once, few or many counts, or as a class when the clone is expanded.

j_gene,d_gene,abundance,v_gene,CDR3nt,CDR3aa
TRBJ2-1,.,once,TRBV28,TGTGCCAGCTCGAGAGGGTACAATGAGCAGTTCTTC,CASSRGYNEQFF
TRBJ2-7,TRBD1,.,TRBV5-6,TGTGCCAGCAGCCGCCTGGGACAGGATTCCTACGAGCAGTACTTC,CASSRLGQDSYEQYF
TRBJ2-1,TRBD2,once,TRBV5-4,TGTGCCAGCAGCCCGGGGACTAGCGGGAACAATGAGCAGTTCTTC,CASSPGTSGNNEQFF
TRBJ2-7,TRBD2,.,TRBV5-6,TGTGCCAGCAGCTTGAAACTAGCGTCCTACGAGCAGTACTTC,CASSLKLASYEQYF
TRBJ2-7,TRBD2,.,TRBV19,TGTGCCAGTAGTACGGGAGGGAGCTCCTACGAGCAGTACTTC,CASSTGGSSYEQYF
TRBJ2-7,.,.,TRBV7-6,TGTGCCAGCAGCTTAGGGATGGCCTACGAGCAGTACTTC,CASSLGMAYEQYF
TRBJ2-7,.,.,TRBV4-2,TGTGCCAGCAGCCAAGGAATAACAAACTACGAGCAGTACTTC,CASSQGITNYEQYF
TRBJ1-1,.,.,TRBV6-1,TGTGCCAGCAGTGAAGCGTGGACCCTCTTCACTGAAGCTTTCTTT,CASSEAWTLFTEAFF
TRBJ2-5,TRBD2,once,TRBV13,TGTGCCAGCAGCTATAGCGGGAGTGCCCTCCGTGAGACCCAGTACTTC,CASSYSGSALRETQYF
TRBJ1-1,.,.,TRBV27,TGTGCCAGCAGAATTAGATTGCACACTGAAGCTTTCTTT,CASRIRLHTEAFF
TRBJ2-1,.,.,TRBV27,TGTGCCAGCAGTTGGGCTCTGAGCTCCTACAATGAGCAGTTCTTC,CASSWALSSYNEQFF
TRBJ1-2,.,.,TRBV28,TGTGCCAGCAGTCCCCTCCCGGCGGGGGCCGGGGAGGGCTACACCTTC,CASSPLPAGAGEGYTF
TRBJ2-3,.,.,TRBV10-3,TGTGCCACCAGAGAAGGGGCCCTGTACACAGATACGCAGTATTTT,CATREGALYTDTQYF
TRBJ2-7,TRBD2,.,TRBV7-9,TGTGCCAGCAGGACTAGCGGGATTTACGAGCAGTACTTC,CASRTSGIYEQYF
TRBJ2-7,TRBD1,.,TRBV9,TGTGCCAGCAGCCCAGGGGGTAACCCTACCTACGAGCAGTACTTC,CASSPGGNPTYEQYF
TRBJ2-7,TRBD1,.,TRBV4-2,TGTGCCAGCAGCCAAGAAGATACAGGGGCCCGAAGCTCCTACGAGCAGTACTTC,CASSQEDTGARSSYEQYF
TRBJ1-5,.,.,TRBV28,TGTGCCAGCAGCTCCCCCAGCGATCAGCCCCAGCATTTT,CASSSPSDQPQHF
TRBJ2-2,TRBD2,.,TRBV27,TGTGCCAGCAGTTTTGGACTAGTCGGCTCCGGGGAGCTGTTTTTT,CASSFGLVGSGELFF
TRBJ2-3,.,.,TRBV5-6,TGTGCCAGCAGCTTGTGGTGGCGGGATCAAAATACGCAGTATTTT,CASSLWWRDQNTQYF
TRBJ2-1,TRBD2,.,TRBV4-1,TGCGCCAGCAGCCCCCGGCTAGCGGCTTACAATGAGCAGTTCTTC,CASSPRLAAYNEQFF
TRBJ2-7,TRBD1,.,TRBV5-5,TGTGCCAGCAGCCACCCAGGGGGCGGAACCTACGAGCAGTACTTC,CASSHPGGGTYEQYF
TRBJ2-7,TRBD2,.,TRBV9,TGTGCCAGCAGCGTCTACGGGACTAGCGACGAGCAGTACTTC,CASSVYGTSDEQYF
TRBJ2-6,.,.,TRBV4-1,TGCGCCAGCAGCCCCTCCCCGGGGTTAGGGGCCAACGTCCTGACTTTC,CASSPSPGLGANVLTF
TRBJ1-1,.,.,TRBV7-9,TGTGCCAGCAGCTTAGGACAGGCGTACACTGAAGCTTTCTTT,CASSLGQAYTEAFF
TRBJ2-2,.,.,TRBV27,TGTGCCAGCAAGTCCACAGGGTCACCCACCGGGGAGCTGTTTTTT,CASKSTGSPTGELFF
TRBJ1-1,TRBD1,.,TRBV27,TGTGCCAGCAGTTTAACCGGGACAGTTGAAGCTTTCTTT,CASSLTGTVEAFF
TRBJ2-7,.,.,TRBV13,TGTGCCAGCAGCTTAGGCTACGGGCCCGAGCAGTACTTC,CASSLGYGPEQYF
TRBJ1-3,.,.,TRBV2,TGTGCCAGCTACTCCTTTGGAAACACCATATATTTT,CASYSFGNTIYF